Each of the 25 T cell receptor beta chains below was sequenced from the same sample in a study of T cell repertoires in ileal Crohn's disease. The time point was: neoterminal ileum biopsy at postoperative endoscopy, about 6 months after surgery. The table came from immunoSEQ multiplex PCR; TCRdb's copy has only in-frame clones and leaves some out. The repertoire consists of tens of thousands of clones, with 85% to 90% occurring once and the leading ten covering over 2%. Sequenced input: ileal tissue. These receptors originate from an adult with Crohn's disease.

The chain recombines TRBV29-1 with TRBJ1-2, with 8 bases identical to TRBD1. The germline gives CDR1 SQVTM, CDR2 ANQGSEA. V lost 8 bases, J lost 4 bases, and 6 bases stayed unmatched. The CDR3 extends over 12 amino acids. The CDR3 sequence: CSSRQGRYGYTF. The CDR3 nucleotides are TGCAGCTCGCGACAGGGGCGCTATGGCTACACCTTC.

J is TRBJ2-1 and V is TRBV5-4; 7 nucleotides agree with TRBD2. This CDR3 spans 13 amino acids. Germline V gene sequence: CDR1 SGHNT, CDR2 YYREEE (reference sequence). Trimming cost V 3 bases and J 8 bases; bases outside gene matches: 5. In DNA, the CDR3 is TGTGCCAGCAGCTCTCTAGCGGTCGATGAGCAGTTCTTC. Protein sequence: CASSSLAVDEQFF.

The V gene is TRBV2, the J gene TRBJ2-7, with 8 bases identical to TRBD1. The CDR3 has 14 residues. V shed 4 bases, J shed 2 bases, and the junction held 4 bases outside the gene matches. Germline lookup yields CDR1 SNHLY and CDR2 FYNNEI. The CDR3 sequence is CASSGDRSTYEQYV. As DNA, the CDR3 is TGTGCCAGCAGTGGGGACAGGAGCACCTACGAGCAGTACGTC.

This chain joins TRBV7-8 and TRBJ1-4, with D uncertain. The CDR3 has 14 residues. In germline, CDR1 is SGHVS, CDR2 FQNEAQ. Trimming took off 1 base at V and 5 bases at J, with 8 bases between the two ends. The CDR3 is CASSLVGRNEKLFF. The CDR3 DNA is TGTGCCAGCAGCTTAGTAGGGAGGAATGAAAAACTGTTTTTT.

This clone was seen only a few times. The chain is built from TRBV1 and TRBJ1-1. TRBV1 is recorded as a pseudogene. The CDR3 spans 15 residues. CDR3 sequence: CTSSQVCGGDTEAFF. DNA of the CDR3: TGCACCAGCAGCCAAGTTTGCGGGGGGGACACTGAAGCTTTCTTT.

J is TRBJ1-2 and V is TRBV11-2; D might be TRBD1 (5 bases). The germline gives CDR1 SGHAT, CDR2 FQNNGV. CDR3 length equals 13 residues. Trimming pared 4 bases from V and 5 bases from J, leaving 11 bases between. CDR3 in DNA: TGTGCCAGCAGCTCATCGACAGAGTATGGCTACACCTTC. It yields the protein CASSSSTEYGYTF. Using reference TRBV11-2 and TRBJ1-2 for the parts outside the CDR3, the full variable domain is EAGVAQSPRYKIIEKRQSVAFWCNPISGHATLYWYQQILGQGPKLLIQFQNNGVVDDSQLPKDRFSAERLKGVDSTLKIQPAKLEDSAVYLCASSSSTEYGYTFGSGTRLTVV.

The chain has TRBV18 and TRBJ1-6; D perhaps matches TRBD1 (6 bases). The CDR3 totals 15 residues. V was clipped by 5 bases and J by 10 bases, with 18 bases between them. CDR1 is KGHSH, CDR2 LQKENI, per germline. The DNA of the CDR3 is TGTGCCAGCTCATCCGACAGGTCAAAGATCTCACCCCTCCACTTT. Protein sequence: CASSSDRSKISPLHF.

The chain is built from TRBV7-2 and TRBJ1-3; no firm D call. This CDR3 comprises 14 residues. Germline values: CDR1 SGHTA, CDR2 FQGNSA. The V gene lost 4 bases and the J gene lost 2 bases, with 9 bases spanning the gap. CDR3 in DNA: TGTGCCAGCAGCTCAGGAATGCCTGGAAACACCATATATTTT. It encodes CASSSGMPGNTIYF.

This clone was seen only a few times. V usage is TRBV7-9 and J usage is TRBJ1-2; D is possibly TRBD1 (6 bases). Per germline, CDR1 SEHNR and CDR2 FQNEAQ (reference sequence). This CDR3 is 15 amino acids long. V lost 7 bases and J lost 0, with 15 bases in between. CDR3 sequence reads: CASTATGATNYGYTF. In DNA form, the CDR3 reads TGTGCCAGCACCGCGACAGGAGCTACTAACTATGGCTACACCTTC.

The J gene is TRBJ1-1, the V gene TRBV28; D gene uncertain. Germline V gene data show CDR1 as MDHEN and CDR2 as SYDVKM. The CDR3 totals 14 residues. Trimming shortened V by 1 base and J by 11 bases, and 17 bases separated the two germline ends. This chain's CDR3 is CASSLLMREFSAFF. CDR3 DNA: TGTGCCAGCAGTTTATTGATGAGAGAATTTTCTGCTTTCTTT.

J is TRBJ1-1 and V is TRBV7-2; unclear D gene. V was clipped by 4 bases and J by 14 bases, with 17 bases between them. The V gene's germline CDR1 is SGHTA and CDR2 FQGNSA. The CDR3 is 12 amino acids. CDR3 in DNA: TGTGCCAGCAGCTCCCGGGGTGGTGGGGTATTCTTT. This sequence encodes CASSSRGGGVFF.

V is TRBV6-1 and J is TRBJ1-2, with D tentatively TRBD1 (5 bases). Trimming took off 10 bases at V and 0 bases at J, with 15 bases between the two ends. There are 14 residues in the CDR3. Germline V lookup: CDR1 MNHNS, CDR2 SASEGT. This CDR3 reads CATSPGLSNYGYTF. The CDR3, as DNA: TGTGCCACTTCGCCGGGACTTTCTAACTATGGCTACACCTTC.

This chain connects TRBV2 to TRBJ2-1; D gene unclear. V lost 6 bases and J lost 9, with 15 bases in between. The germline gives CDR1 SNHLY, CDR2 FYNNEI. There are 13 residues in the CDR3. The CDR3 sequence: CASSSARRGEQFF. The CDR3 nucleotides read TGTGCCAGCAGCTCCGCCCGCAGAGGTGAGCAGTTCTTC.

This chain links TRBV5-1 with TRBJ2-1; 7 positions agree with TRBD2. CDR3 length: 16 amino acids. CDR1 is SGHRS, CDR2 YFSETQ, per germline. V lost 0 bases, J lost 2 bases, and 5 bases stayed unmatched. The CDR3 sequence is CASSLDAAGAYNEQFF. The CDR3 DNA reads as TGCGCCAGCAGCTTGGATGCGGCGGGGGCCTACAATGAGCAGTTCTTC.

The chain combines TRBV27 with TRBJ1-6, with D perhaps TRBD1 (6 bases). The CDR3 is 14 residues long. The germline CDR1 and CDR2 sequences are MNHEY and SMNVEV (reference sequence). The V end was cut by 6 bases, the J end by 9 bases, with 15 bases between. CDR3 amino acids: CASRGTGQGSPLHF. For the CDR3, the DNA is TGTGCCAGCAGGGGTACAGGGCAGGGTTCACCCCTCCACTTT.

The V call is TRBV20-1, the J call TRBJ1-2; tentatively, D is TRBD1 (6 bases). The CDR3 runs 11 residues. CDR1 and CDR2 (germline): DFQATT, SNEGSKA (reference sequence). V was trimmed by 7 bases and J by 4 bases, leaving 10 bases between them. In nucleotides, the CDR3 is TGCAGTGGTGGGGGCCTCTATGGCTACACCTTC. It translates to CSGGGLYGYTF.

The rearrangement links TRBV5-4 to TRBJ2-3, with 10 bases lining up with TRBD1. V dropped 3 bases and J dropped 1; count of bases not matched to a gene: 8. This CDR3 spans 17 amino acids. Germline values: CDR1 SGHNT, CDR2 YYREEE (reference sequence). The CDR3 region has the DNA TGTGCCAGCAGCTCGGGACAGGGGCGCCCTGGCACAGATACGCAGTATTTT. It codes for CASSSGQGRPGTDTQYF.

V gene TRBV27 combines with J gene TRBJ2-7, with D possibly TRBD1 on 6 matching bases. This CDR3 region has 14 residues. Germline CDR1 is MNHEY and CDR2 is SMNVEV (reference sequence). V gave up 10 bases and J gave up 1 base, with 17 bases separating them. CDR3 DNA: TGTGCCACCCGTGATTGGGACACATCCTACGAGCAGTACTTC. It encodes CATRDWDTSYEQYF.

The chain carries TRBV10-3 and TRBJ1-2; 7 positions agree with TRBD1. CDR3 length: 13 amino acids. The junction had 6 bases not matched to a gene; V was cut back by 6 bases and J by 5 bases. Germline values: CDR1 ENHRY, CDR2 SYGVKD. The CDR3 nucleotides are TGTGCCATCAGGGTCGGGACAGAATATGGCTACACCTTC. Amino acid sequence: CAIRVGTEYGYTF.

The CDR3 nucleotides are TGTGCCAGCAGCTTGGTGAAACGGGGGGGAAGTTTGGAGACCCAGTACTTC. Protein sequence: CASSLVKRGGSLETQYF. The chain uses TRBV5-6 and TRBJ2-5, with 8 bases matching TRBD2. Trimming removed 0 bases from V and 5 bases from J; junction bases left unmatched: 12. CDR1 and CDR2 (germline): SGHDT, YYEEEE. There are 17 residues in the CDR3.

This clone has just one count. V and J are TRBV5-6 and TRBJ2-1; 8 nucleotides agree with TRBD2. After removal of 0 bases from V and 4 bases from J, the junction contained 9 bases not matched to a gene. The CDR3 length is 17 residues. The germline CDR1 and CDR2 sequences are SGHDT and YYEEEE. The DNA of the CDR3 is TGTGCCAGCAGCTTGGAAATAGCGGGGACGCAATACAATGAGCAGTTCTTC. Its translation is CASSLEIAGTQYNEQFF.

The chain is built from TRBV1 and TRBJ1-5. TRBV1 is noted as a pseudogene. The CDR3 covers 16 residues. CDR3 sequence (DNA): TGCACCAGCAGCCAAGGGGGAGGTAGGGGCAATCAGCCCCAGCATTTT. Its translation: CTSSQGGGRGNQPQHF.

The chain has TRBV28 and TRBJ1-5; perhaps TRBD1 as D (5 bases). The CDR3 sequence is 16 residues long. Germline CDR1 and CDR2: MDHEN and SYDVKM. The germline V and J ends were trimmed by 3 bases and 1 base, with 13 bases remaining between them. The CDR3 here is CASSFPGYVSNQPQHF. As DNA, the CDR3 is TGTGCCAGCAGTTTCCCAGGGTATGTCAGCAATCAGCCCCAGCATTTT.

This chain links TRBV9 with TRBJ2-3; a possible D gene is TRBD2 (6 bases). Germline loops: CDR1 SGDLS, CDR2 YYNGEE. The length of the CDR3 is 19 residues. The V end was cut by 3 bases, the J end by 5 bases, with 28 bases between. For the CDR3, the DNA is TGTGCCAGCAGCGGAGGGCGGGATACCAAAGAAACGAGTATAGATACGCAGTATTTT. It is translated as CASSGGRDTKETSIDTQYF.

CDR3: CASSRDQGGYNQPQHF. CDR3 bases: TGCGCCAGCAGCCGAGATCAAGGGGGTTACAATCAGCCCCAGCATTTT. The chain has TRBV4-1 and TRBJ1-5, with D possibly being TRBD1 (6 bases). The germline CDR1 and CDR2 sequences are MGHRA and YSYEKL. CDR3 size: 16 residues. V was shortened by 4 bases and J by 3 bases, with 16 bases between the two germline ends.